These 22 T cell receptor beta chains originate from one sample sequenced in a study of T-cell reconstitution after alpha-beta-depleted transplantation in children. TCRbeta library preparation incorporated unique molecular identifiers. TCRdb called the PCR reads again in MiXCR, with one record for every CDR3 protein. The sample has about 640,000 distinct CDR3 sequences; 10% to 15% are singletons. The material sequenced was PBMCs, mostly from graft donor cells, taken 360 days after TCRalphabeta/CD19-depleted stem cell transplant. The source of these receptors is a male patient younger than 18 who had a stem cell transplant for acute myeloid leukemia, so the T cells may come from the graft donor.

This chain links TRBV12-3 or TRBV12-4 with TRBJ1-2; the D gene is possibly TRBD1 (6 bases). This CDR3 is built from 16 residues. Deletions cut 1 base from V and 0 bases from J, with 12 bases between. CDR3 nucleotide sequence: TGTGCCAGCAGTTTAGGGGACACCTACACTAACTATGGCTACACCTTC. Protein product: CASSLGDTYTNYGYTF.

V gene TRBV20-1 combines with J gene TRBJ2-1, with 10 bases aligning to TRBD2. The germline V gene has CDR1 DFQATT and CDR2 SNEGSKA (reference sequence). CDR3 length equals 17 residues. The J segment lost 5 bases and the V segment lost 5 bases, leaving 15 bases of the junction unmatched. The chain's CDR3 is CSAPAGGPPTHDNEQFF. The CDR3 coding sequence is TGCAGTGCTCCAGCGGGAGGGCCCCCAACCCACGACAATGAGCAGTTCTTC.

The rearrangement uses TRBV30 and TRBJ2-1; 12 bases agree with TRBD2. V lost 0 bases to trimming and J lost 4 bases; unmatched junction nucleotides: 4. There are 16 residues in the CDR3. Germline V CDR1 and CDR2: GTSNPN, SVGIG (reference sequence). This CDR3 is CAWSVQLAGGYNEQFF. CDR3 sequence (DNA): TGTGCCTGGAGTGTACAACTAGCGGGAGGTTACAATGAGCAGTTCTTC.

There are a few counts of this clonotype. The V and J genes are TRBV4-3 and TRBJ2-3; TRBD2 aligns across 8 bases. This CDR3 region has 16 residues. The germline V gene has CDR1 LGHNA and CDR2 YSLEER. V trimming: 0 bases; J trimming: 5 bases; junction bases outside the gene matches: 7. The CDR3 nucleotides are TGCGCCAGCAGCCAAGATAAGCGGGAGTGGGGAGATACGCAGTATTTT. This translates into CASSQDKREWGDTQYF.

Written as DNA, the CDR3 is TGCGCCAGCAGCTTGTCGTTCAAAGCCTACGAGCAGTACTTC. Translated: CASSLSFKAYEQYF. The chain links TRBV5-1 to TRBJ2-7; D is unresolved. The V end lost 1 base, the J end lost 2 bases, and 10 bases lay between the germline ends. CDR1 and CDR2 from the germline V gene are SGHRS and YFSETQ. This CDR3 is built from 14 residues.

This clonotype has a handful of counts. This rearrangement joins TRBV7-9 to TRBJ1-4; D is possibly TRBD1 (6 bases). The germline gives CDR1 SEHNR, CDR2 FQNEAQ (reference sequence). Trimming pared 5 bases from V and 6 bases from J, leaving 19 bases between. The CDR3 loop spans 16 amino acids. In nucleotides, the CDR3 is TGTGCCAGCAGCAAAGCGGTGGGGGGCAGAGATGAAAAACTGTTTTTT. Translated, it gives CASSKAVGGRDEKLFF.

This clonotype was counted between two and nine times. The V call is TRBV6-5, the J call TRBJ1-1; D not certain. The V and J ends lost 10 bases and 4 bases respectively, with 13 bases between them. CDR1 is MNHEY and CDR2 is SVGAGI in the germline V gene. The CDR3 loop spans 12 amino acids. The CDR3 nucleotides are TGTGCCACTAACGGAGTGGGCACTGAAGCTTTCTTT. Translated: CATNGVGTEAFF.

Many counts were recorded for this clonotype. The gene calls are TRBV5-1 and TRBJ2-1; D remains unclear. The V end lost 3 bases, the J end lost 1 base, and 11 bases lay between the germline ends. The CDR3 runs 15 residues. Germline CDR1 is SGHRS and CDR2 is YFSETQ. The CDR3 here is CASSYYELSYNEQFF. The CDR3 DNA follows: TGCGCCAGCAGCTATTACGAGCTTTCCTACAATGAGCAGTTCTTC.

This clonotype came up many times. The V and J genes are TRBV7-2 and TRBJ2-3, with D perhaps TRBD2 (5 bases). CDR3 length: 15 residues. Per the germline V gene, CDR1 is SGHTA and CDR2 is FQGNSA. V gave up 3 bases and J gave up 9 bases, with 19 bases separating them. The CDR3 coding sequence is TGTGCCAGCAGCTTCCACCCTTCCGGGGAAATGACGCAGTATTTT. It codes for CASSFHPSGEMTQYF.

This chain uses TRBV7-9 with TRBJ2-1; 7 bases agree with TRBD2. After removal of 5 bases from V and 7 bases from J, the junction contained 11 bases not matched to a gene. This CDR3 has 15 amino acids. Germline values: CDR1 SEHNR, CDR2 FQNEAQ (reference sequence). CDR3 sequence (DNA): TGTGCCAGCAGCCCCCGACTAGCCGCGGGGAATGAGCAGTTCTTC. Residues: CASSPRLAAGNEQFF.

This clonotype was detected only a few times. V is TRBV18 and J is TRBJ2-5, with 8 bases aligning to TRBD2. The CDR3 is 15 amino acids. Looked up from germline, CDR1 is KGHSH and CDR2 is LQKENI. J was trimmed by 12 bases and V by 3 bases; bases with no gene match: 15. DNA of the CDR3: TGTGCCAGCTCACCTACGCAGACACTAGCGGAATTGAAGTACTTC. Translated: CASSPTQTLAELKYF.

The J gene is TRBJ2-7, the V gene TRBV10-3; D is possibly TRBD2 (8 bases). The V end was cut by 3 bases, the J end by 4 bases, with 19 bases between. Germline V CDR1 and CDR2: ENHRY, SYGVKD. The CDR3 is 16 residues long. This CDR3 is CAISDPGGLAGYEQYF. CDR3 nucleotides: TGTGCCATCAGTGACCCAGGGGGGCTAGCGGGTTACGAGCAGTACTTC.

This clonotype was seen only a few times. The J gene is TRBJ2-1, the V gene TRBV18; possibly TRBD2 for D (6 bases). The length of the CDR3 is 14 residues. Germline values: CDR1 KGHSH, CDR2 LQKENI. Trimming stripped 3 bases from V and 9 bases from J, with 15 bases between. This chain's CDR3 is CASSPTRVRVEQFF. The CDR3 bases are TGTGCCAGCTCACCGACTAGGGTGAGAGTTGAGCAGTTCTTC.

This clonotype was counted between two and nine times. V is TRBV20-1 and J is TRBJ2-3; D remains unclear. Germline V gene data show CDR1 as DFQATT and CDR2 as SNEGSKA (reference sequence). The CDR3 spans 13 residues. CDR3 amino acids: CTSFAPSTDTQYF. The CDR3 bases are TGCACCTCGTTCGCTCCTAGCACAGATACGCAGTATTTT.

This clonotype was detected many times. The chain employs TRBV20-1 and TRBJ1-1; unclear D gene. V lost 1 base, J lost 1 base, and 7 bases lay in between. The germline V gene has CDR1 DFQATT and CDR2 SNEGSKA (reference sequence). The CDR3 totals 13 residues. The CDR3 DNA is TGCAGTGCTAGAGTTTGGGCGAACACTGAAGCTTTCTTT. This translates into CSARVWANTEAFF.

This clonotype was picked up many times. The chain recombines TRBV5-1 with TRBJ2-2; 8 bases fit TRBD1. Looked up from germline, CDR1 is SGHRS and CDR2 is YFSETQ. V shed 0 bases and J 7 bases; nucleotides not matched to a gene: 11. This CDR3 is built from 17 residues. The CDR3 here is CASSLANWDRFNGELFF. The CDR3 nucleotides are TGCGCCAGCAGCTTGGCCAATTGGGACAGGTTCAACGGGGAGCTGTTTTTT.

V gene TRBV12-3 or TRBV12-4 combines with J gene TRBJ2-7; D is possibly TRBD1 or TRBD2 (5 bases each). This CDR3 contains 13 residues. Trimming took 5 bases from V and 5 from J, leaving 13 bases between them. Here the CDR3 DNA reads TGTGCCAGCAGTGGGGGACCGCTCAACGAGCAGTACTTC. Protein product: CASSGGPLNEQYF.

This clonotype was counted many times. V gene TRBV28 combines with J gene TRBJ2-2; D is uncertain. Germline V gene data show CDR1 as MDHEN and CDR2 as SYDVKM. The CDR3 runs 14 residues. The germline V and J ends were trimmed by 7 bases and 1 base, with 10 bases remaining between them. CDR3 in DNA: TGTGCCAGCACCCTTTGGGAGAACACCGGGGAGCTGTTTTTT. Translation: CASTLWENTGELFF. Filled out from reference TRBV28 and TRBJ2-2, the complete variable domain reads DVKVTQSSRYLVKRTGEKVFLECVQDMDHENMFWYRQDPGLGLRLIYFSYDVKMKEKGDIPEGYSVSREKKERFSLILESASTNQTSMYLCASTLWENTGELFFGEGSRLTVL.

The V gene is TRBV29-1, the J gene TRBJ2-3; 7 bases are a match to TRBD2. The CDR3 length is 14 residues. Germline V gene sequence: CDR1 SQVTM, CDR2 ANQGSEA. The junction had 8 bases not matched to a gene; V was cut back by 6 bases and J by 2 bases. In DNA form, the CDR3 reads TGCAGCGTCGGGAGGAGAGGACACACAGATACGCAGTATTTT. This translates into CSVGRRGHTDTQYF.

This clonotype occurred many times. V is TRBV29-1 and J is TRBJ2-1; the match to TRBD1 covers 7 bases. Trimming took 5 bases from V and 0 from J; bases not matched to a gene: 4. CDR1 and CDR2 (germline): SQVTM, ANQGSEA. This CDR3 spans 14 amino acids. CDR3 bases: TGCAGCGTTAATGACAGGGCCTCCTACAATGAGCAGTTCTTC. Its protein is CSVNDRASYNEQFF.

The table lists this clonotype with a few counts. The V call is TRBV5-5, the J call TRBJ2-5; 7 bases are shared with TRBD1. Germline CDR1 is SGHKS and CDR2 is YYEKEE (reference sequence). V lost 4 bases and J lost 5; bases outside the gene matches: 8. There are 14 residues in the CDR3. CDR3 sequence: CASSRQGVRETQYF. The CDR3 coding sequence is TGTGCCAGCAGCCGACAGGGAGTAAGGGAGACCCAGTACTTC.

This clonotype was detected a few times. The J gene is TRBJ2-7, the V gene TRBV7-2; no definite D call. The V end lost 5 bases, the J end lost 2 bases, and 13 bases lay between the germline ends. The CDR3 totals 14 residues. CDR1 and CDR2 from the germline V gene are SGHTA and FQGNSA. The CDR3 DNA sequence: TGTGCCAGCAGCCGAATGAGCCTTACCTACGAGCAGTACTTC. Protein product: CASSRMSLTYEQYF.